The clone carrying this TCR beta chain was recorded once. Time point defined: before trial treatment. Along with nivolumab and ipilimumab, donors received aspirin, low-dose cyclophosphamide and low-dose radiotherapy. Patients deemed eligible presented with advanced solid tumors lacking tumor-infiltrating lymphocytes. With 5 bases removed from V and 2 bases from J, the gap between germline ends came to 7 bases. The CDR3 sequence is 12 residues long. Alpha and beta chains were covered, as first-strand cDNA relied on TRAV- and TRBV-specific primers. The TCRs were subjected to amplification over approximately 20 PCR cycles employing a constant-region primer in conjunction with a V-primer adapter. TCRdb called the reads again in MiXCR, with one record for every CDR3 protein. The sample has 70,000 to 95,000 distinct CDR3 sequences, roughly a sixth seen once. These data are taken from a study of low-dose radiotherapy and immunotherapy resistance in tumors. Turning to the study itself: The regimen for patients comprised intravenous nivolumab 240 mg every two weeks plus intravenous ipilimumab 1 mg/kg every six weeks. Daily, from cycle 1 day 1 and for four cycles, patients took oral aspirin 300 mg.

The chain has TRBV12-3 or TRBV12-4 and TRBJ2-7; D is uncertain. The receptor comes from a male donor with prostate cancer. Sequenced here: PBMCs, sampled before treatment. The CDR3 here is CASSPSTYEQYF. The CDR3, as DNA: TGTGCCAGCAGTCCCAGCACCTACGAGCAGTACTTC.